The 27 T cell receptor beta chains below all came from one sample that was sequenced in a study of identical twins. TCRdb processed the 5' RACE reads anew with MiXCR; each CDR3 protein has one entry. Of just under 550,000 distinct CDR3 sequences in the sample, 15% were seen once. The sample was also linked to a second study, of yellow fever vaccine responses in identical twins.

The sample comprised CD4+ T cells sorted from blood. Every receptor here comes from a woman younger than 35 in good health.

V is TRBV10-3 and J is TRBJ2-7, with 8 nucleotides matching TRBD2. Germline CDR1 ENHRY, CDR2 SYGVKD. J gave up 3 bases and V 3 bases, and 4 bases lay outside the gene matches. The CDR3 covers 14 residues. The CDR3, as DNA: TGTGCCATCAGTGATGGGACTAGTGTCTACGAGCAGTACTTC. This gives the protein CAISDGTSVYEQYF.

This clonotype has more than one count but fewer than ten. The V gene is TRBV20-1, the J gene TRBJ2-5; 9 bases agree with TRBD1. V gave up 5 bases and J gave up 5 bases; unmatched junction bases: 12. This CDR3 region has 15 residues. The V gene's germline CDR1 is DFQATT and CDR2 SNEGSKA (reference sequence). The CDR3 protein is CSAANRDRVWETQYF. The CDR3, as DNA: TGCAGTGCTGCCAACCGGGACAGGGTATGGGAGACCCAGTACTTC.

This clonotype was seen a few times. This rearrangement joins TRBV7-6 to TRBJ1-1; unclear D gene. Germline CDR1 and CDR2: SGHVS and FNYEAQ. The V and J ends lost 7 bases and 3 bases respectively, with 9 bases between them. CDR3 length equals 12 residues. The CDR3 DNA follows: TGTGCCAGCATGAGGGAGGACACTGAAGCTTTCTTT. Residues: CASMREDTEAFF.

This clonotype came up a few times. The chain links TRBV3-1 to TRBJ2-2; weak D call: TRBD2 (6 bases). The CDR3 length is 16 residues. V lost 1 base and J 1 base, leaving 10 bases between the germline ends. CDR1 and CDR2 (germline): LGHDT, YNNKEL (reference sequence). CDR3 amino acids: CASSQGVGGNTGELFF. The CDR3 DNA is TGTGCCAGCAGCCAAGGCGTCGGGGGGAACACCGGGGAGCTGTTTTTT. The full variable domain, rest sourced from reference TRBV3-1 and TRBJ2-2, is DTAVSQTPKYLVTQMGNDKSIKCEQNLGHDTMYWYKQDSKKFLKIMFSYNNKELIINETVPNRFSPKSPDKAHLNLHINSLELGDSAVYFCASSQGVGGNTGELFFGEGSRLTVL.

The chain carries TRBV6-1 and TRBJ2-7, with D maybe TRBD2 (5 bases). The V and J ends lost 11 bases and 5 bases respectively, with 19 bases between them. The CDR3 is 13 amino acids. The germline V gene has CDR1 MNHNS and CDR2 SASEGT. Here the CDR3 reads CAASKGVANEQYV. CDR3 sequence (DNA): TGTGCCGCATCCAAGGGAGTCGCCAACGAGCAGTACGTC.

This clonotype was counted a few times. The chain combines TRBV12-3 or TRBV12-4 with TRBJ2-2; a weak D match, TRBD2 (7 bases). V lost 5 bases to trimming and J lost 1 base, with 14 bases between them. The CDR3 spans 16 residues. The CDR3 DNA sequence: TGTGCCAGCAGTGGGGGGGCAAGGGTGAACACCGGGGAGCTGTTTTTT. Translating gives CASSGGARVNTGELFF.

This chain uses TRBV19 with TRBJ2-2; TRBD2 aligns across 14 bases. With 6 bases clipped from V and 3 bases from J, the junction kept 6 bases outside the gene matches. The length of the CDR3 is 17 residues. Germline V gene data show CDR1 as LNHDA and CDR2 as SQIVND (reference sequence). CDR3: CASRRLAGGPDTGELFF. CDR3 bases: TGTGCCAGTAGGAGACTAGCGGGAGGGCCGGACACCGGGGAGCTGTTTTTT. Looking up the rest from reference TRBV19 and TRBJ2-2 gives the full variable domain: DGGITQSPKYLFRKEGQNVTLSCEQNLNHDAMYWYRQDPGQGLRLIYYSQIVNDFQKGDIAEGYSVSREKKESFPLTVTSAQKNPTAFYLCASRRLAGGPDTGELFFGEGSRLTVL.

This chain uses TRBV5-6 with TRBJ2-7; D unresolved. The V and J ends lost 0 bases and 7 bases respectively, with 14 bases between them. The CDR3 length is 14 residues. Germline V gives CDR1 SGHDT, CDR2 YYEEEE. CDR3 in amino acids: CASSLVQTSGEQYF. The CDR3, as DNA: TGTGCCAGCAGCTTGGTACAGACCTCTGGGGAGCAGTACTTC.

There are a few counts of this clonotype. CDR3 nucleotides: TGTGCCATCAGCCCAGACGGGAAACGAACAGATACGCAGTATTTT. Protein: CAISPDGKRTDTQYF. This chain uses TRBV10-3 with TRBJ2-3, with a possible D match to TRBD2 (5 bases). Germline V gene lookup returns CDR1 ENHRY and CDR2 SYGVKD. This CDR3 has 15 amino acids. V lost 6 bases and J lost 3, with 16 bases in between.

The chain has TRBV14 and TRBJ2-5; TRBD2 agrees at 9 bases. The CDR3 covers 14 residues. The trim removed 4 bases at V and 6 bases at J, leaving 6 bases unmatched. Germline V gives CDR1 SGHDN, CDR2 FVKESK. CDR3 protein: CASSPWTSAQTQYF. As DNA, the CDR3 is TGTGCCAGCAGCCCCTGGACTAGCGCGCAGACCCAGTACTTC. Complete variable domain (other parts from reference TRBV14 and TRBJ2-5): EAGVTQFPSHSVIEKGQTVTLRCDPISGHDNLYWYRRVMGKEIKFLLHFVKESKQDESGMPNNRFLAERTGGTYSTLKVQPAELEDSGVYFCASSPWTSAQTQYFGPGTRLLVL.

The chain has TRBV7-9 and TRBJ2-6, with D unresolved. CDR1 and CDR2 from the germline V gene are SEHNR and FQNEAQ (reference sequence). V was pared by 11 bases and J by 5 bases, with 10 bases between. This CDR3 has 12 residues. The chain's CDR3 is CAWSGRANVLTF. The CDR3 DNA is TGTGCCTGGAGTGGGCGGGCCAACGTCCTGACTTTC.

This clonotype occurred a few times. The V gene is TRBV28, the J gene TRBJ1-3, with TRBD1 matching over 8 bases. The CDR3 covers 16 residues. The germline gives CDR1 MDHEN, CDR2 SYDVKM. J lost 2 bases, V lost 6 bases, and 9 bases had no gene match. The CDR3 DNA reads TGTGCCAGCAGAATGACCGGACAGGGCCCTGGAAACACCATATATTTT. Protein product: CASRMTGQGPGNTIYF.

The chain links TRBV12-3 or TRBV12-4 to TRBJ2-1; 9 nucleotides align to TRBD2. The CDR3 contains 14 residues. V lost 5 bases and J lost 6; bases outside the gene matches: 5. The CDR3 DNA follows: TGTGCCAGCAGTCAGGGGACTAGCACCAATGAGCAGTTCTTC. Residues: CASSQGTSTNEQFF.

This clonotype came up a few times. The chain uses TRBV20-1 and TRBJ2-4; 8 nucleotides agree with TRBD2. V shed 6 bases, J shed 9 bases, and the junction held 13 bases outside the gene matches. Germline V CDR1 and CDR2: DFQATT, SNEGSKA (reference sequence). The CDR3 contains 14 residues. The CDR3 bases are TGCAGTGCACACAACCGGGAGGGCCCTCCCATTCAGTACTTC. This gives the protein CSAHNREGPPIQYF.

Here the CDR3 DNA reads TGTGCCAGCAGCGAGGGGGTCGTCTCCTACAATGAGCAGTTCTTC. Translation: CASSEGVVSYNEQFF. The chain joins TRBV5-5 to TRBJ2-1, with D maybe TRBD1 (6 bases). This CDR3 contains 15 residues. Germline-derived CDR1 and CDR2 are SGHKS and YYEKEE (reference sequence). The V end lost 4 bases, the J end lost 0 bases, and 11 bases lay between the germline ends.

The chain couples TRBV24-1 to TRBJ2-3, with a possible D match to TRBD2 (6 bases). The CDR3 is made up of 14 amino acids. Germline values: CDR1 KGHDR, CDR2 SFDVKD. The V and J ends lost 4 bases and 5 bases respectively, with 12 bases between them. CDR3 sequence (DNA): TGTGCCACCAGTGACCCTAGCGACCTAGATACGCAGTATTTT. It specifies CATSDPSDLDTQYF.

This chain's CDR3 is CASSTGTGRQYF. The DNA of the CDR3 is TGTGCCAGCAGTACCGGGACAGGCCGACAGTACTTC. V is TRBV12-3 or TRBV12-4 and J is TRBJ2-7, with 8 bases aligning to TRBD1. This CDR3 contains 12 residues. The V gene end was trimmed by 5 bases and the J gene end by 10 bases; junction bases not matched to a gene: 7.

V usage is TRBV10-3 and J usage is TRBJ2-3; 9 nucleotides match TRBD2. Trimming at V came to 3 bases and at J to 4 bases, leaving 5 bases not matched to a gene. Per germline, CDR1 ENHRY and CDR2 SYGVKD. The CDR3 covers 15 residues. CDR3 nucleotide sequence: TGTGCCATCAGTGACGGCGGGGGGGCCGCAGATACGCAGTATTTT. Translating gives CAISDGGGAADTQYF.

This clonotype has just a few counts. The rearrangement joins TRBV3-1 to TRBJ2-5, with 9 bases aligning to TRBD2. Looked up from germline, CDR1 is LGHDT and CDR2 is YNNKEL (reference sequence). V shed 2 bases and J 4 bases; nucleotides not matched to a gene: 8. The CDR3 spans 16 residues. CDR3 residues: CASSQRSLLAGETQYF. CDR3 DNA sequence: TGTGCCAGCAGCCAAAGATCCTTACTAGCGGGAGAGACCCAGTACTTC.

This clonotype was counted at least ten times. The chain combines TRBV5-1 with TRBJ2-2; possibly TRBD1 for D (5 bases). V was cut by 3 bases and J by 1 base, with 7 bases left in between. The CDR3 is 14 residues long. Germline V gene sequence: CDR1 SGHRS, CDR2 YFSETQ. CDR3: CASSSDRNTGELFF. In nucleotides, the CDR3 is TGCGCCAGCAGCTCCGACAGGAACACCGGGGAGCTGTTTTTT.

By sample fraction, this clonotype is medium-sized. The rearrangement links TRBV12-3 or TRBV12-4 to TRBJ1-1, with a tentative D call TRBD1 (6 bases). The germline V and J ends were trimmed by 6 bases and 4 bases, with 24 bases remaining between them. The CDR3 has 17 residues. The chain's CDR3 is CASRSYQLGGAVTEAFF. CDR3 DNA sequence: TGTGCCAGCAGATCCTATCAGTTGGGGGGCGCGGTCACTGAAGCTTTCTTT.

This clonotype was seen a few times. This chain joins TRBV12-3 or TRBV12-4 and TRBJ1-1, with D maybe TRBD1 (5 bases). The CDR3 is made up of 15 amino acids. Trimming stripped 2 bases from V and 3 bases from J, with 13 bases between. CDR3 nucleotides: TGTGCCAGCAGTTTAATCAGGGACGGGGACACTGAAGCTTTCTTT. Its protein product is CASSLIRDGDTEAFF.

The V call is TRBV5-1, the J call TRBJ2-5; D is uncertain. This CDR3 region has 16 residues. CDR1 and CDR2 from the germline V gene are SGHRS and YFSETQ. V lost 0 bases to trimming and J lost 0 bases, with 12 bases between them. CDR3 in DNA: TGCGCCAGCAGCTTGGAGTGGCGGAAGAACCAAGAGACCCAGTACTTC. Protein: CASSLEWRKNQETQYF.

This clonotype came up many times. The V call is TRBV11-2, the J call TRBJ2-1, with D perhaps TRBD1 (6 bases). The CDR3 runs to 15 residues. Germline-derived CDR1 and CDR2 are SGHAT and FQNNGV. The V and J ends lost 4 bases and 5 bases respectively, with 15 bases between them. Written as DNA, the CDR3 is TGTGCCAGCAGCTCCCTAACCGGGACACACAATGAGCAGTTCTTC. Translating gives CASSSLTGTHNEQFF. Full variable domain (remainder filled in from reference TRBV11-2 and TRBJ2-1): EAGVAQSPRYKIIEKRQSVAFWCNPISGHATLYWYQQILGQGPKLLIQFQNNGVVDDSQLPKDRFSAERLKGVDSTLKIQPAKLEDSAVYLCASSSLTGTHNEQFFGPGTRLTVL.

This clonotype was counted a few times. The gene calls are TRBV18 and TRBJ2-1, with D perhaps TRBD1 (6 bases). CDR1 is KGHSH and CDR2 is LQKENI in the germline V gene. The CDR3 totals 15 residues. The V and J ends lost 8 bases and 3 bases respectively, with 17 bases between them. The CDR3 bases are TGTGCCAGCGCATACCTAGGGACACTCTACAATGAGCAGTTCTTC. Translated, it gives CASAYLGTLYNEQFF.

This chain connects TRBV12-3 or TRBV12-4 to TRBJ2-1; TRBD2 agrees at 11 bases. Losses at the gene ends were 7 bases for V and 7 bases for J; bases not matched to a gene: 9. CDR3 length equals 15 residues. CDR3 sequence (DNA): TGTGCCAGCACCTTTAGCGGGGGGGCCCTAAATGAGCAGTTCTTC. The encoded protein is CASTFSGGALNEQFF.

In its sample, this clonotype was seen a few times. The genes are TRBV5-1 and TRBJ1-5; possibly TRBD1 for D (5 bases). V was trimmed by 0 bases and J by 7 bases, leaving 14 bases between them. The CDR3 spans 15 residues. Germline-derived CDR1 and CDR2 are SGHRS and YFSETQ. In DNA form, the CDR3 reads TGCGCCAGCAGCTTGGAGGGGAACCCCCAGCAGCCCCAGCATTTT. It specifies CASSLEGNPQQPQHF.